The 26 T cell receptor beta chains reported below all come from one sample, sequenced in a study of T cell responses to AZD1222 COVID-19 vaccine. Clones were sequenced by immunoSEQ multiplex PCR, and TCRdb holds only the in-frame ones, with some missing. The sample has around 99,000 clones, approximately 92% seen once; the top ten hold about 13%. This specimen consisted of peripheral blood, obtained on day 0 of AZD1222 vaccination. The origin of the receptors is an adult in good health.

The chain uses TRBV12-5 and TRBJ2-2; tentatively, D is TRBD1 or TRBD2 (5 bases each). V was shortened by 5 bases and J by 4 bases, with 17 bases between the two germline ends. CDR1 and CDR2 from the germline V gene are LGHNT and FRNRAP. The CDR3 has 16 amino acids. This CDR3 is CASGPETAASTGELFF. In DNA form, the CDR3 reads TGTGCTAGTGGTCCTGAGACAGCGGCCTCCACCGGGGAGCTGTTTTTT.

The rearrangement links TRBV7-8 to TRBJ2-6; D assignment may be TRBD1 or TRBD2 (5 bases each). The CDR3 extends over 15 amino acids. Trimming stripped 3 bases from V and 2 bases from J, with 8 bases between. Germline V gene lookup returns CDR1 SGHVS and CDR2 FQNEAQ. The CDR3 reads CASSFMGPGANVLTF. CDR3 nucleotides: TGTGCCAGCAGCTTTATGGGACCTGGGGCCAACGTCCTGACTTTC.

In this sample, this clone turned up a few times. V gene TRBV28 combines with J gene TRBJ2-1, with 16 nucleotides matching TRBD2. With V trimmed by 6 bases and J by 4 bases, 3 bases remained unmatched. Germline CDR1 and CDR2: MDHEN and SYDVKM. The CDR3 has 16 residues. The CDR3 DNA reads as TGTGCCAGCAGCCAGGGACTAGCGGGAGGGTACAATGAGCAGTTCTTC. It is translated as CASSQGLAGGYNEQFF. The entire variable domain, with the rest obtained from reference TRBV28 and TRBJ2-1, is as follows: DVKVTQSSRYLVKRTGEKVFLECVQDMDHENMFWYRQDPGLGLRLIYFSYDVKMKEKGDIPEGYSVSREKKERFSLILESASTNQTSMYLCASSQGLAGGYNEQFFGPGTRLTVL.

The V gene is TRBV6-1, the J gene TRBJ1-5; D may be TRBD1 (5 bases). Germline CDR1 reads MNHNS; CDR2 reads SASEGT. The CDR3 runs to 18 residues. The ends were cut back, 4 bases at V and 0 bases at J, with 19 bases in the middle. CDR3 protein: CASSGSFPGPYSNQPQHF. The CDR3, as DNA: TGTGCCAGCAGTGGCTCCTTTCCGGGGCCATATAGCAATCAGCCCCAGCATTTT.

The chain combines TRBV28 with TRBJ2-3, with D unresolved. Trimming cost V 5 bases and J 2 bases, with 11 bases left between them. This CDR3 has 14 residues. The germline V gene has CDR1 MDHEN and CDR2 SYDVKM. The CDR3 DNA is TGTGCCAGCAGTCAAAAGACACCCACAGATACGCAGTATTTT. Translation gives CASSQKTPTDTQYF.

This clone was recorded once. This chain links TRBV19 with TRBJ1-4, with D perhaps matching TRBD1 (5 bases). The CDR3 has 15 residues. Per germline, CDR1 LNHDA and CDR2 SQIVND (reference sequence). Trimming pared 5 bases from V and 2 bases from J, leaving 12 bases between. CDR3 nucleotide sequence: TGTGCCAGTAGTCGGCCGGGACCGACTAATGAAAAACTGTTTTTT. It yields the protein CASSRPGPTNEKLFF.

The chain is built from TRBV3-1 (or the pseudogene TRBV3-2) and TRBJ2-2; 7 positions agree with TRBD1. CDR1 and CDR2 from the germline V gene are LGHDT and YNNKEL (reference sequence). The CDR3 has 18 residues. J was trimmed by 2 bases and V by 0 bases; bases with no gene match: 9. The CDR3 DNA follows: TGTGCCAGCAGCCAAGAGGGGTGGGGACAGATAAACACCGGGGAGCTGTTTTTT. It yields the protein CASSQEGWGQINTGELFF.

The CDR3 region is CASSPPQREQYF. For the CDR3, the DNA is TGTGCCAGCTCACCCCCCCAAAGGGAGCAGTACTTC. This chain links TRBV18 with TRBJ2-7, with unresolved D. This CDR3 contains 12 residues. V was pared by 3 bases and J by 7 bases, with 10 bases between. Germline CDR1 and CDR2: KGHSH and LQKENI.

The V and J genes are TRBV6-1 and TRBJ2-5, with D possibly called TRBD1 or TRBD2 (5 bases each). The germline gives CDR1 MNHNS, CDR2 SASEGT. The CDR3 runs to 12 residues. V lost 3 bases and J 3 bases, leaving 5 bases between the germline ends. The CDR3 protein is CASSEGEETQYF. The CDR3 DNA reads TGTGCCAGCAGTGAGGGGGAAGAGACCCAGTACTTC.

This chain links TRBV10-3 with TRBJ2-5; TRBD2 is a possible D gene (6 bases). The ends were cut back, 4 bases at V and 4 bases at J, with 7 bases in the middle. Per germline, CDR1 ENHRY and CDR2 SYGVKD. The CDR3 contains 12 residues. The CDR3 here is CAISVGGETQYF. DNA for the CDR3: TGTGCCATCAGTGTCGGGGGAGAGACCCAGTACTTC.

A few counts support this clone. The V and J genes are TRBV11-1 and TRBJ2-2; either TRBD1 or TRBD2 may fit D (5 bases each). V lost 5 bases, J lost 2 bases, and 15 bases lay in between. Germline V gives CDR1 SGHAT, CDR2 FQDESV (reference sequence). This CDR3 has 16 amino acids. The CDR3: CASSHARDLNTGELFF. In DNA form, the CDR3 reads TGTGCCAGCAGCCACGCAAGGGACCTTAACACCGGGGAGCTGTTTTTT.

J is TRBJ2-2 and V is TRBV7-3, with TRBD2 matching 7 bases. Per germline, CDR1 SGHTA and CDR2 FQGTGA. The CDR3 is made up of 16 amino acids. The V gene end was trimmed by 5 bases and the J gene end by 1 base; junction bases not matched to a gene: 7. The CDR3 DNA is TGTGCCAGCAGCCCCACCGGGACTAAGAACACCGGGGAGCTGTTTTTT. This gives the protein CASSPTGTKNTGELFF.

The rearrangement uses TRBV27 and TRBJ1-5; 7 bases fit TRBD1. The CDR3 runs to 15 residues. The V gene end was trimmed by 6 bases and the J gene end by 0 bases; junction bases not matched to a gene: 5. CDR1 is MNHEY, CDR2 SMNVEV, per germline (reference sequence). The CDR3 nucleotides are TGTGCCAGCAGCCGGGACAGCTATAGCAATCAGCCCCAGCATTTT. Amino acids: CASSRDSYSNQPQHF.

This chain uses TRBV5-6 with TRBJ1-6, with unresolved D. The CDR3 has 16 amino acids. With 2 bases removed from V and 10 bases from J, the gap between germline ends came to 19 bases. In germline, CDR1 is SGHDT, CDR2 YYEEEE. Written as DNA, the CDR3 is TGTGCCAGCAGCTTCGGCGGGGTCGCGATCAGCTCACCCCTCCACTTT. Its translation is CASSFGGVAISSPLHF.

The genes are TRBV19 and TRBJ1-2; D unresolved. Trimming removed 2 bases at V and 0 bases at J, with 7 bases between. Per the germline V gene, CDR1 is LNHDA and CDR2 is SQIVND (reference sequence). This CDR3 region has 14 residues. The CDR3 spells CASSIQETNYGYTF. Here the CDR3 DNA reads TGTGCCAGTAGTATACAGGAGACTAACTATGGCTACACCTTC. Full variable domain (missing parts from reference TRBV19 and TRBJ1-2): DGGITQSPKYLFRKEGQNVTLSCEQNLNHDAMYWYRQDPGQGLRLIYYSQIVNDFQKGDIAEGYSVSREKKESFPLTVTSAQKNPTAFYLCASSIQETNYGYTFGSGTRLTVV.

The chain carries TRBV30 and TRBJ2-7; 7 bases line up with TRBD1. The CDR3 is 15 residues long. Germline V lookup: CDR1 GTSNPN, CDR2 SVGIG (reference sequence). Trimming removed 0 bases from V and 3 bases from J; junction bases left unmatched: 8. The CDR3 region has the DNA TGTGCCTGGAGTGTACTAGGGGACAGTGTCTACGAGCAGTACTTC. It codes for CAWSVLGDSVYEQYF.

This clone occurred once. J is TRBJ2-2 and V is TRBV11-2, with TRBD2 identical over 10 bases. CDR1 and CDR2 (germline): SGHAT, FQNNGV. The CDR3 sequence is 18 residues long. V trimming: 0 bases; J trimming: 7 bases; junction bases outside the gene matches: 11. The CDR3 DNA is TGTGCCAGCAGCTTAGATCTAAAAAGGACTAGCGGAGACGGGGAGCTGTTTTTT. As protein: CASSLDLKRTSGDGELFF.

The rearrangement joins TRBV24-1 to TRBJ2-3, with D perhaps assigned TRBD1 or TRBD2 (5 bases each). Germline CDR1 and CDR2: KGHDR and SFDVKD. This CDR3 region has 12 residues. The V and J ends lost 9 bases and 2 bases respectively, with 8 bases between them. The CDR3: CATEGTTDTQYF. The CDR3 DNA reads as TGTGCCACCGAGGGGACCACAGATACGCAGTATTTT.

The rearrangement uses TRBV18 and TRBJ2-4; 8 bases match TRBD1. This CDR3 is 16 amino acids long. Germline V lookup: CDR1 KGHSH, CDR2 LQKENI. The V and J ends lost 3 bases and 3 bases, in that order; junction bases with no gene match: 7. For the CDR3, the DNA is TGTGCCAGCTCACCGAGTGACAGGGGTGGCAAAAACATTCAGTACTTC. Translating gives CASSPSDRGGKNIQYF.

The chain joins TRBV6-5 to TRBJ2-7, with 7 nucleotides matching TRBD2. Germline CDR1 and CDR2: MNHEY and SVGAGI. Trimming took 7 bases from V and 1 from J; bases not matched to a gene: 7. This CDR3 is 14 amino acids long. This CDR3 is CASKPAGSSYEQYF. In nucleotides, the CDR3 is TGTGCCAGCAAACCAGCGGGGAGTTCCTACGAGCAGTACTTC.

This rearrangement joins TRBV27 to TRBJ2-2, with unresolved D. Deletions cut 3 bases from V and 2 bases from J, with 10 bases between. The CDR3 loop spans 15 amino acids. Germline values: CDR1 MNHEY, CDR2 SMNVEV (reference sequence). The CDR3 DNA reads TGTGCCAGCAGTTTCGTGGGCTCAAACACCGGGGAGCTGTTTTTT. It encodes CASSFVGSNTGELFF.

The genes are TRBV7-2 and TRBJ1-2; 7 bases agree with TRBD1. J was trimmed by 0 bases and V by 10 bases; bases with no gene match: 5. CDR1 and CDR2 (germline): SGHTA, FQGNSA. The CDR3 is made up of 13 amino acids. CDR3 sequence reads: CATTGEANYGYTF. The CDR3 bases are TGTGCCACTACAGGGGAAGCTAACTATGGCTACACCTTC.

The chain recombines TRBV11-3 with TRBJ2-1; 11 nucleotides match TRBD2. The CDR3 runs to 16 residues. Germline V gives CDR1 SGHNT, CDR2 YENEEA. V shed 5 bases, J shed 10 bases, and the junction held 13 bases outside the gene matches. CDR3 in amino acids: CASSQALAGGPIEQFF. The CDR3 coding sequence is TGTGCCAGCAGCCAGGCCCTAGCGGGAGGACCTATAGAGCAGTTCTTC. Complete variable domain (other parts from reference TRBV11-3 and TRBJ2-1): EAGVVQSPRYKIIEKKQPVAFWCNPISGHNTLYWYLQNLGQGPELLIRYENEEAVDDSQLPKDRFSAERLKGVDSTLKIQPAELGDSAVYLCASSQALAGGPIEQFFGPGTRLTVL.

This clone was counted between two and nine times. CDR3 loop: CASSDTVQGVNGYTF. In DNA, the CDR3 is TGTGCCAGCAGTGACACCGTACAGGGTGTTAATGGCTACACCTTC. The rearrangement links TRBV6-4 to TRBJ1-2; TRBD1 might be the D (6 bases). With 2 bases removed from V and 6 bases from J, the gap between germline ends came to 16 bases. The CDR3 contains 15 residues. From germline, CDR1 is MRHNA and CDR2 SNTAGT.

The CDR3 reads CASRPGQMNTEAFF. The CDR3 DNA sequence: TGTGCCAGCAGACCGGGACAGATGAACACTGAAGCTTTCTTT. The V call is TRBV6-5, the J call TRBJ1-1; 7 positions agree with TRBD1. V shed 6 bases, J shed 0 bases, and the junction held 4 bases outside the gene matches. The CDR3 is 14 residues long. Per germline, CDR1 MNHEY and CDR2 SVGAGI.

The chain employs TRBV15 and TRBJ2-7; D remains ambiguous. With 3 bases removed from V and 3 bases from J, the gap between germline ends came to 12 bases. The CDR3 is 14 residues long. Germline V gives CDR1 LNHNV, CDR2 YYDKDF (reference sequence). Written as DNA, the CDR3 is TGTGCCACCAGCAGTATAACCGACAACTACGAGCAGTACTTC. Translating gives CATSSITDNYEQYF.